These T cell receptor beta chains were read from a single sample in a study of blood T cell repertoires in COVID-19. Sequencing used immunoSEQ multiplex PCR; TCRdb keeps in-frame clones, though not all of them. Of fewer than 350,000 clones listed, approximately 91% are singletons. Sequenced: PBMCs or T cells enriched from blood (not recorded which). The source is a woman aged 40 to 50 with acute COVID-19. Both conserved end residues are trimmed from each CDR3.

CDR3 length: 11; J gene: TRBJ1-1; V gene: TRBV2; CDR3 protein: ASSEALHTEAF
CDR3 length: 15; J gene: TRBJ1-3; V gene: TRBV19; CDR3 protein: ASSKQGSQLPGNTIY
CDR3 length: 12; J gene: TRBJ2-5; V gene: TRBV15; CDR3 protein: ATSRDRLAGGRY
CDR3 length: 12; J gene: TRBJ1-2; V gene: TRBV5-1; CDR3 protein: ASSLGQGARGYT
CDR3 length: 13; J gene: TRBJ2-1; V gene: TRBV28; CDR3 protein: ASSFSGQVNNEQF
CDR3 length: 12; J gene: TRBJ1-6; V gene: TRBV7-9; CDR3 protein: ASSQGAVGRPLH
CDR3 length: 11; J gene: TRBJ2-3; V gene: TRBV19; CDR3 protein: ATKAGERDTQY
CDR3 length: 12; J gene: TRBJ1-2; V gene: TRBV7-8; CDR3 protein: ASSPGTGQYGYT
CDR3 length: 14; J gene: TRBJ1-5; V gene: TRBV24-1; CDR3 protein: ATSDHRQGDNQPQH
CDR3 length: 14; J gene: TRBJ2-1; V gene: TRBV11-2; CDR3 protein: ASSLAGGATYNEQF
CDR3 length: 14; J gene: TRBJ1-5; V gene: TRBV6-1; CDR3 protein: ASSEVMRGWYQPQH
CDR3 length: 12; J gene: TRBJ1-6; V gene: TRBV7-9; CDR3 protein: ASSPEQGNSPLH
CDR3 length: 12; J gene: TRBJ2-5; V gene: TRBV7-9; CDR3 protein: ASSPGQGRETQY
CDR3 length: 13; J gene: TRBJ2-5; V gene: TRBV7-3; CDR3 protein: ASSSQGAQGETQY
CDR3 length: 11; J gene: TRBJ2-4; V gene: TRBV2; CDR3 protein: ASTQGTLGIQY
CDR3 length: 13; J gene: TRBJ2-7; V gene: TRBV5-1; CDR3 protein: ASSLVAGRTYEQY
CDR3 length: 20; J gene: TRBJ2-5; V gene: TRBV3-1/TRBV3-2; CDR3 protein: ASSPLNIRLAGGYASRETQY
CDR3 length: 12; J gene: TRBJ2-5; V gene: TRBV5-5; CDR3 protein: ASSPRDLGETQY
CDR3 length: 9; J gene: TRBJ2-5; V gene: TRBV6-5; CDR3 protein: AEGTGETQY
CDR3 length: 15; J gene: TRBJ1-6; V gene: TRBV7-8; CDR3 protein: ASSFWTGGPNNSPLH
CDR3 length: 12; J gene: TRBJ1-5; V gene: TRBV18; CDR3 protein: ASSAAEHNQPQH
CDR3 length: 10; J gene: TRBJ2-7; V gene: TRBV9; CDR3 protein: ASSGTGGEQY
CDR3 length: 9; J gene: TRBJ1-1; V gene: TRBV2; CDR3 protein: ASTLNTEAF
CDR3 length: 14; J gene: TRBJ2-1; V gene: TRBV24-1; CDR3 protein: ATSDFGQGGFNEQF
CDR3 length: 13; J gene: TRBJ2-7; V gene: TRBV15; CDR3 protein: ATSSSRGHSYEQY
CDR3 length: 10; J gene: TRBJ2-5; V gene: TRBV19; CDR3 protein: ASKGPQETQY
CDR3 length: 15; J gene: TRBJ2-7; V gene: TRBV4-1; CDR3 protein: ASSQVLAGGYSYEQY
CDR3 length: 13; J gene: TRBJ1-2; V gene: TRBV7-9; CDR3 protein: ASSLGQSNAYGYT
CDR3 length: 11; J gene: TRBJ1-1; V gene: TRBV29-1; CDR3 protein: SAPGALLTEAF
CDR3 length: 12; J gene: TRBJ1-4; V gene: TRBV6-5; CDR3 protein: ATRGGTSEEKLF
CDR3 length: 14; J gene: TRBJ1-6; V gene: TRBV27; CDR3 protein: ASSKDTRTYNSPLH
CDR3 length: 13; J gene: TRBJ2-2; V gene: TRBV29-1; CDR3 protein: SAMRGGPNTGELF
CDR3 length: 11; J gene: TRBJ2-7; V gene: TRBV7-3; CDR3 protein: ASSLMEGYEQY
CDR3 length: 14; J gene: TRBJ2-3; V gene: TRBV7-2; CDR3 protein: ASSPAGTSKTDTQY
CDR3 length: 11; J gene: TRBJ1-2; V gene: TRBV6-1; CDR3 protein: ASSEAGQGGYT
CDR3 length: 10; J gene: TRBJ1-2; V gene: TRBV5-1; CDR3 protein: ASSLPGFGYT
CDR3 length: 11; J gene: TRBJ1-2; V gene: TRBV7-2; CDR3 protein: ASSSQGNYGYT
CDR3 length: 12; J gene: TRBJ1-5; V gene: TRBV4-1; CDR3 protein: ASSQPTGEQPQH
CDR3 length: 15; J gene: TRBJ1-3; V gene: TRBV2; CDR3 protein: ASRPHDRSLSGNTIY
CDR3 length: 13; J gene: TRBJ2-7; V gene: TRBV6-5; CDR3 protein: ASSHGGLGSYEQY
CDR3 length: 13; J gene: TRBJ2-1; V gene: TRBV7-9; CDR3 protein: ASSSRTSALNEQF
CDR3 length: 13; J gene: TRBJ2-7; V gene: TRBV9; CDR3 protein: ASSARPGLLWEQY